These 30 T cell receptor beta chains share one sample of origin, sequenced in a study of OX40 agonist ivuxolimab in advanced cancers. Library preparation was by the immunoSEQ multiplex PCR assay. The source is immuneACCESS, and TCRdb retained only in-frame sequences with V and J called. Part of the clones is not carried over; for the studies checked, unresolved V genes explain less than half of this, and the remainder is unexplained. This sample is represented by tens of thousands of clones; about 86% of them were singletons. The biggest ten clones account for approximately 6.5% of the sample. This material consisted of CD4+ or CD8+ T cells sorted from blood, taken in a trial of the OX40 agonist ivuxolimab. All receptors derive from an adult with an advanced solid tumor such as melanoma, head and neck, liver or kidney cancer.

CDR3 amino acids: CASSATWSSFTDTQYF. The CDR3 DNA reads TGTGCCAGTAGTGCAACATGGTCTAGCTTTACAGATACGCAGTATTTT. The chain couples TRBV19 to TRBJ2-3; weak D call: TRBD2 (5 bases). V lost 5 bases, J lost 3 bases, and 18 bases lay in between. The CDR3 has 16 residues. From germline, CDR1 is LNHDA and CDR2 SQIVND (reference sequence).

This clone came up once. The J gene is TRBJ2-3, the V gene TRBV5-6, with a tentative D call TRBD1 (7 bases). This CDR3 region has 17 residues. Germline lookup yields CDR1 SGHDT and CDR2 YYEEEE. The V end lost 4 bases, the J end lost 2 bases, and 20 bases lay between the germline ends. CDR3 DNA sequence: TGTGCCAGCAGCCCCCACTTGGGGGGACAGCCCACAGATACGCAGTATTTT. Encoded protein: CASSPHLGGQPTDTQYF.

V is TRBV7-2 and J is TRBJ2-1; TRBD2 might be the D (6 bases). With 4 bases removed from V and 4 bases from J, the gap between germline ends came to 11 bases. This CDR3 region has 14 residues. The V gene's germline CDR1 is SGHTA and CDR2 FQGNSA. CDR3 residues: CASSSGLTYNEQFF. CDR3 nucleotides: TGTGCCAGCAGCTCGGGACTGACTTACAATGAGCAGTTCTTC.

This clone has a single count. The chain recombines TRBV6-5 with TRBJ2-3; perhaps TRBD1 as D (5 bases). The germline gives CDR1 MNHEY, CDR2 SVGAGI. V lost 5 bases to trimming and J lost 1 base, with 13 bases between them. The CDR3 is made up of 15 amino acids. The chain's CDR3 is CASSLQGAGTDTQYF. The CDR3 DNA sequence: TGTGCCAGCAGTCTCCAGGGTGCGGGCACAGATACGCAGTATTTT.

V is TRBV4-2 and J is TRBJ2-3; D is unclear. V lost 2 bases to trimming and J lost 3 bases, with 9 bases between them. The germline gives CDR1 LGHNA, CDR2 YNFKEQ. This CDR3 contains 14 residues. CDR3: CASSQTPTTDTQYF. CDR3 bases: TGTGCCAGCAGCCAAACCCCCACGACAGATACGCAGTATTTT.

CDR3 amino acids: CASNPDQSPYGYTF. The CDR3 nucleotides are TGTGCCAGCAACCCCGACCAATCTCCCTATGGCTACACCTTC. The V and J genes are TRBV6-5 and TRBJ1-2; D gene ambiguous. The germline CDR1 and CDR2 sequences are MNHEY and SVGAGI. This CDR3 contains 14 residues. Trimming took off 7 bases at V and 4 bases at J, with 16 bases between the two ends.

As DNA, the CDR3 is TGTGCCAGCAGCTTAGAGCCTACTGGACAGGGGGCTGGGGCCAACGTCCTGACTTTC. Residues: CASSLEPTGQGAGANVLTF. V is TRBV7-6 and J is TRBJ2-6; 10 nucleotides line up with TRBD1. The junction had 8 bases not matched to a gene; V was cut back by 1 base and J by 2 bases. Germline loops: CDR1 SGHVS, CDR2 FNYEAQ. This CDR3 contains 19 residues.

The CDR3 loop reads CAWSAGTGYNEQFF. The CDR3 region has the DNA TGTGCCTGGAGTGCAGGGACAGGTTACAATGAGCAGTTCTTC. This chain joins TRBV30 and TRBJ2-1; 8 nucleotides align to TRBD1. In germline, CDR1 is GTSNPN, CDR2 SVGIG (reference sequence). Germline trimming cut 1 base from V and 4 bases from J; bases unmatched to any gene: 3. CDR3 length equals 14 residues.

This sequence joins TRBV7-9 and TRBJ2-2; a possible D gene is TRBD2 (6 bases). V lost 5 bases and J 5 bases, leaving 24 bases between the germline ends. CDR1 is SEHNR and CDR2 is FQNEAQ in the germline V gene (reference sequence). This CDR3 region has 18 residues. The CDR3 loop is CASSALRLGIGETGELFF. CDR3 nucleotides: TGTGCCAGCAGCGCCCTACGACTAGGGATTGGGGAGACCGGGGAGCTGTTTTTT.

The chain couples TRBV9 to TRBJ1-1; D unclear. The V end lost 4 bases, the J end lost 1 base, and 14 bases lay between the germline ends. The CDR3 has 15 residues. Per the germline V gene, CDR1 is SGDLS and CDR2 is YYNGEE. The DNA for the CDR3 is TGTGCCAGCAGCTCCCGGCCCTATGGGAACACTGAAGCTTTCTTT. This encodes CASSSRPYGNTEAFF.

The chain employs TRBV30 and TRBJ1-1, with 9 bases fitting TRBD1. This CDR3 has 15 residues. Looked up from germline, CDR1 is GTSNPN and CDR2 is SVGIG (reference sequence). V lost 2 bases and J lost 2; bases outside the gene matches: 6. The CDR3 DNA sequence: TGTGCCTGGAGTCCACCGGACAGGGGTAACACTGAAGCTTTCTTT. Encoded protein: CAWSPPDRGNTEAFF.

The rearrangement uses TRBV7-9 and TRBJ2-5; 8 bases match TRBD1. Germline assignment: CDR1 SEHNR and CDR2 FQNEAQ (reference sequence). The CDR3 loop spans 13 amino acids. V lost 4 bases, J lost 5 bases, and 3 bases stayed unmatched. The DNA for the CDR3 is TGTGCCAGCAGCTCAGGGGGCGCGGAGACCCAGTACTTC. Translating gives CASSSGGAETQYF.

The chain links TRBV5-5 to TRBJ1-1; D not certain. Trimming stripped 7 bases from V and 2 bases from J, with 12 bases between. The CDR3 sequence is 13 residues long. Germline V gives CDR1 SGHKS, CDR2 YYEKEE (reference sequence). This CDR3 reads CASGTQPNTEAFF. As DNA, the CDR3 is TGTGCCAGCGGCACACAACCAAACACTGAAGCTTTCTTT.

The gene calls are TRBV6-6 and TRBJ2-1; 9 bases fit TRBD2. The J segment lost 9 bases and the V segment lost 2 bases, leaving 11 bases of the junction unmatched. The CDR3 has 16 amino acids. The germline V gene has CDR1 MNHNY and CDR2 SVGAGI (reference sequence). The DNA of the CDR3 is TGTGCCAGCAGTTACGCGTCTCCACTAGCGGGTTCTGAGCAGTTCTTC. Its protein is CASSYASPLAGSEQFF.

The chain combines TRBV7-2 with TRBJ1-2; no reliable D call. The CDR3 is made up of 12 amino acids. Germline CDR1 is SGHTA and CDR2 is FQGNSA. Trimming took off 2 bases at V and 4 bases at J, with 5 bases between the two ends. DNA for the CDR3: TGTGCCAGCAGCTTAACCACCTATGGCTACACCTTC. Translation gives CASSLTTYGYTF.

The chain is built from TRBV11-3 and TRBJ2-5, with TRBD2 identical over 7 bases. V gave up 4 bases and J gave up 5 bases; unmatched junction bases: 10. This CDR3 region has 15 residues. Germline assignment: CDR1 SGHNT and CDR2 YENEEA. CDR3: CASSSTSEPSETQYF. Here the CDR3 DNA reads TGTGCCAGCAGCTCAACTAGCGAGCCCTCTGAGACCCAGTACTTC.

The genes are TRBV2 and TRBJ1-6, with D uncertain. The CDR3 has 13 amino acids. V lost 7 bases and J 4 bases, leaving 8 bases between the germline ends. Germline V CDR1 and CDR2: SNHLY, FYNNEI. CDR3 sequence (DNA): TGTGCCAGCAAGATAAATTATAATTCACCCCTCCACTTT. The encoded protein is CASKINYNSPLHF.

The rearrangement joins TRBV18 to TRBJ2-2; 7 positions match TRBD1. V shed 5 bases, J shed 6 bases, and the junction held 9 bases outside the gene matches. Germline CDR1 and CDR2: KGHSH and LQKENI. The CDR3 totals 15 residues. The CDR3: CASSKSPTGSGELFF. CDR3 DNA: TGTGCCAGCTCAAAATCCCCGACAGGGTCCGGGGAGCTGTTTTTT.

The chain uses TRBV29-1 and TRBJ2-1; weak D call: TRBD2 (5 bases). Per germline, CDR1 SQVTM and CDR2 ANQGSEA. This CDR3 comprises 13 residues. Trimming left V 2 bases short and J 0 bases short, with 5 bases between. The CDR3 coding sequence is TGCAGCGTTGAAACTAGCTCCTACAATGAGCAGTTCTTC. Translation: CSVETSSYNEQFF.

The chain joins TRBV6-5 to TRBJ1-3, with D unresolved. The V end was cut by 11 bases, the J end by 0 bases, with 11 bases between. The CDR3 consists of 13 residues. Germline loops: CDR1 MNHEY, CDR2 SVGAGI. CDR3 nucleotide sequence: TGTGCCGTCCGTCCTCACTCTGGAAACACCATATATTTT. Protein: CAVRPHSGNTIYF.

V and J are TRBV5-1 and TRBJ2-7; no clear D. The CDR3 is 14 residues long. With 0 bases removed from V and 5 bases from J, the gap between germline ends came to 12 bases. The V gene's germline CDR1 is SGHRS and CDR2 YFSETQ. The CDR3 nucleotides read TGCGCCAGCAGCTTGGCCCCACCGAGTGACGAGCAGTACTTC. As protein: CASSLAPPSDEQYF.

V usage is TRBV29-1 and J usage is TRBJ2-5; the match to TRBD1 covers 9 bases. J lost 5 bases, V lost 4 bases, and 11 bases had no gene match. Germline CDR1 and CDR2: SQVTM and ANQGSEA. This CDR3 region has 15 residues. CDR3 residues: CSVARTGARGETQYF. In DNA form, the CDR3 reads TGCAGCGTTGCGAGGACAGGGGCCAGGGGGGAGACCCAGTACTTC. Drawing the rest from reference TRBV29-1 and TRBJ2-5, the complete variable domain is SAVISQKPSRDICQRGTSLTIQCQVDSQVTMMFWYRQQPGQSLTLIATANQGSEATYESGFVIDKFPISRPNLTFSTLTVSNMSPEDSSIYLCSVARTGARGETQYFGPGTRLLVL.

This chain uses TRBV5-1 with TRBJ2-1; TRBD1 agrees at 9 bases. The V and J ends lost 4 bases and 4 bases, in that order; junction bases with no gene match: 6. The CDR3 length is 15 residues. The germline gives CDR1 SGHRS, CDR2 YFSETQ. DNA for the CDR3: TGCGCCAGCAGCCCCACAGGGGGCGCTTACAATGAGCAGTTCTTC. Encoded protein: CASSPTGGAYNEQFF.

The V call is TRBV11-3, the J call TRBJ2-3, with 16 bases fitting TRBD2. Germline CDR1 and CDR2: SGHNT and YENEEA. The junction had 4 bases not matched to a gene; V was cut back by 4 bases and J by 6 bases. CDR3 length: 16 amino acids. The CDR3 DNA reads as TGTGCCAGCAGCTCCGGGACTAGCGGGAGGGCCGATACGCAGTATTTT. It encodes CASSSGTSGRADTQYF.

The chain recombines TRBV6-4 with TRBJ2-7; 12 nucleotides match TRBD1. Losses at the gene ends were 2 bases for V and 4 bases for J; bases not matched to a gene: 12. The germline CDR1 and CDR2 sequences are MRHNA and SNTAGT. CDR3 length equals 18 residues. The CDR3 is CASSDPTTGQGASYEQYF. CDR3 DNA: TGTGCCAGCAGTGACCCCACTACGGGACAGGGGGCTTCATACGAGCAGTACTTC.

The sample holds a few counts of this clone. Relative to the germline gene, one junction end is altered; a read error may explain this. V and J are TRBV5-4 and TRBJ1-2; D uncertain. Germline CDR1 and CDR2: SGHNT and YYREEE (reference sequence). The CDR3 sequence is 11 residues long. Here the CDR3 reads CASSLGVGDTF. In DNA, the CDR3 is TGTGCCAGCAGCTTGGGCGTTGGCGACACCTTC.

In DNA, the CDR3 is TGTGCCAGCTCACAAACCGCGACAGGGTTGCACACTGAAGCTTTCTTT. It specifies CASSQTATGLHTEAFF. This rearrangement joins TRBV18 to TRBJ1-1; 7 positions match TRBD1. The V gene's germline CDR1 is KGHSH and CDR2 LQKENI. CDR3 length equals 16 residues. The junction had 11 bases not matched to a gene; V was cut back by 4 bases and J by 3 bases. The full variable domain, its missing parts supplied by reference TRBV18 and TRBJ1-1, is NAGVMQNPRHLVRRRGQEARLRCSPMKGHSHVYWYRQLPEEGLKFMVYLQKENIIDESGMPKERFSAEFPKEGPSILRIQQVVRGDSAAYFCASSQTATGLHTEAFFGQGTRLTVV.

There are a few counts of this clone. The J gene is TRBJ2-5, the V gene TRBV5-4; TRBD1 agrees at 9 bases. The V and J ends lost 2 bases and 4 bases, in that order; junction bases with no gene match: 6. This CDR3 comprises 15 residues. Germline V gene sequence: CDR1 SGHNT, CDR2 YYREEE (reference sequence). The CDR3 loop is CASSLQGAAGETQYF. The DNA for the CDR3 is TGTGCCAGCAGCTTACAGGGGGCGGCGGGAGAGACCCAGTACTTC.

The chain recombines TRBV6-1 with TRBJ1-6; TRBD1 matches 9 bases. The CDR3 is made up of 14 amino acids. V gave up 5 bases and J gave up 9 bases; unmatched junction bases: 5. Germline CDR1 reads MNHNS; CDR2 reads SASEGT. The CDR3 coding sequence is TGTGCCAGCAGTTGGGACAGGGTCGGTTCACCCCTCCACTTT. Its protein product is CASSWDRVGSPLHF.

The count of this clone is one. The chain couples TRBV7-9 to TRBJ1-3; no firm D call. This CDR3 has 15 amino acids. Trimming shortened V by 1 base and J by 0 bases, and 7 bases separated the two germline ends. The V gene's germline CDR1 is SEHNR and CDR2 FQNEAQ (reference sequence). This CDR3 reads CASSLGSPSGNTIYF. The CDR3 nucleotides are TGTGCCAGCAGCTTAGGAAGTCCCTCTGGAAACACCATATATTTT.